One and the same sample provided the 27 T cell receptor beta chains below, sequenced in a study of shared clonotypes between healthy human individuals. Cells designated naive CD8 were CD45RO-negative and were positively selected for CCR7, with terminally differentiated effector memory CD45RA+ cells excluded. Here immunoSEQ multiplex PCR was the method, and the copy in TCRdb shows in-frame clones only, minus some. The data hold hundreds of thousands of clones, with 80% to 95% observed a single time. Specimen: naive CD8+ T cells sorted from blood. Every receptor here comes from a man aged 25-45 years in good health.

This clone was recorded once. The CDR3 DNA sequence: TGTGCCAGCAGCTTAGGCTACAGGGGAGGGCAAGAGACCCAGTACTTC. Amino acids: CASSLGYRGGQETQYF. The gene calls are TRBV11-2 and TRBJ2-5, with D perhaps TRBD1 or TRBD2 (7 bases each). The CDR3 spans 16 residues. Between the trimmed V and J ends, which lost 1 base and 2 bases, there was a span of 14 bases. Germline CDR1 SGHAT, CDR2 FQNNGV.

The chain joins TRBV28 to TRBJ1-1; 9 bases line up with TRBD1. Germline CDR1 reads MDHEN; CDR2 reads SYDVKM. The CDR3 runs 18 residues. Trimming cost V 2 bases and J 3 bases; bases outside gene matches: 13. CDR3 sequence (DNA): TGTGCCAGCAGTTTAGCCGTAGGACAGGGGATGAAGGACACTGAAGCTTTCTTT. Its protein is CASSLAVGQGMKDTEAFF.

The J gene is TRBJ2-2, the V gene TRBV7-9; no clear D. Germline CDR1 reads SEHNR; CDR2 reads FQNEAQ (reference sequence). This CDR3 is 15 amino acids long. The V end was cut by 3 bases, the J end by 7 bases, with 15 bases between. In DNA form, the CDR3 reads TGTGCCAGCAGCTTGACGTCACAGTGGGGCGGGGAGCTGTTTTTT. It yields the protein CASSLTSQWGGELFF.

The rearrangement joins TRBV6-5 to TRBJ2-7; D not certain. This CDR3 has 15 residues. With 0 bases removed from V and 7 bases from J, the gap between germline ends came to 16 bases. CDR1 and CDR2 from the germline V gene are MNHEY and SVGAGI. The CDR3 here is CASSYSIETQLEQYF. In DNA, the CDR3 is TGTGCCAGCAGTTACTCTATCGAGACCCAGCTAGAGCAGTACTTC.

The rearrangement joins TRBV10-3 to TRBJ2-3; 13 positions match TRBD2. CDR1 ENHRY and CDR2 SYGVKD come from the germline V gene. This CDR3 has 16 amino acids. The V segment lost 0 bases and the J segment 6 bases; nucleotides outside the gene matches: 3. CDR3 DNA: TGTGCCATCAGTGAGTCTCAGACTAGCGGGAGGGATACGCAGTATTTT. This sequence encodes CAISESQTSGRDTQYF.

As DNA, the CDR3 is TGTGCCACCAGCCGGGGGGCGGGAGTGTCCTACGAGCAGTACTTC. Its protein is CATSRGAGVSYEQYF. The genes are TRBV15 and TRBJ2-7; D possibly corresponds to TRBD2 (7 bases). CDR3 length equals 15 residues. V was cut by 5 bases and J by 1 base, with 15 bases left in between. The germline CDR1 and CDR2 sequences are LNHNV and YYDKDF (reference sequence).

The genes are TRBV28 and TRBJ2-6; no reliable D call. The CDR3 loop spans 14 amino acids. The V end lost 3 bases, the J end lost 0 bases, and 3 bases lay between the germline ends. Germline CDR1 and CDR2: MDHEN and SYDVKM. The CDR3 region is CASSFSSGANVLTF. CDR3 in DNA: TGTGCCAGCAGTTTCAGCTCTGGGGCCAACGTCCTGACTTTC. Together with reference TRBV28 and TRBJ2-6, the CDR3 gives the full variable domain: DVKVTQSSRYLVKRTGEKVFLECVQDMDHENMFWYRQDPGLGLRLIYFSYDVKMKEKGDIPEGYSVSREKKERFSLILESASTNQTSMYLCASSFSSGANVLTFGAGSRLTVL.

V is TRBV7-2 and J is TRBJ2-3; maybe TRBD2 (5 bases). CDR1 and CDR2 (germline): SGHTA, FQGNSA. There are 17 residues in the CDR3. V shed 2 bases and J shed 6 bases, with 21 bases lying between them. CDR3 DNA: TGTGCCAGCAGCTTACCCCCTACTAGAGGGTTAGGGGATACGCAGTATTTT. Its translation is CASSLPPTRGLGDTQYF.

The V and J genes are TRBV6-1 and TRBJ1-5; 7 positions match TRBD1. V shed 2 bases and J 3 bases; nucleotides not matched to a gene: 7. This CDR3 spans 16 amino acids. The germline CDR1 and CDR2 sequences are MNHNS and SASEGT. The CDR3 DNA follows: TGTGCCAGCAGTGAAAAGGTCAGGGGGAACAATCAGCCCCAGCATTTT. This encodes CASSEKVRGNNQPQHF.

This chain connects TRBV28 to TRBJ2-7; maybe TRBD2 (5 bases). CDR1 MDHEN and CDR2 SYDVKM come from the germline V gene. With 6 bases removed from V and 3 bases from J, the gap between germline ends came to 15 bases. The CDR3 has 14 amino acids. CDR3 loop: CASRPPSSVYEQYF. As DNA, the CDR3 is TGTGCCAGCAGGCCCCCTAGCTCCGTCTACGAGCAGTACTTC. Combining the CDR3 with reference TRBV28 and TRBJ2-7 gives the whole variable domain DVKVTQSSRYLVKRTGEKVFLECVQDMDHENMFWYRQDPGLGLRLIYFSYDVKMKEKGDIPEGYSVSREKKERFSLILESASTNQTSMYLCASRPPSSVYEQYFGPGTRLTVT.

This clone was detected once. The chain carries TRBV5-4 and TRBJ2-1, with 14 nucleotides matching TRBD2. CDR1 is SGHNT, CDR2 YYREEE, per germline (reference sequence). The V segment lost 4 bases and the J segment 15 bases; nucleotides outside the gene matches: 9. The CDR3 consists of 14 residues. As DNA, the CDR3 is TGTGCCAGCAGCGTTGGGACTAGCGGGAGTTGGCCGTTCTTC. It specifies CASSVGTSGSWPFF.

V and J are TRBV11-3 and TRBJ2-2; D could derive from TRBD1 or TRBD2 (6 bases each). Trimming cost V 5 bases and J 7 bases, with 20 bases left between them. CDR1 and CDR2 (germline): SGHNT, YENEEA. The CDR3 is 16 residues long. The CDR3 loop is CASSGRESGVNGELFF. The CDR3 nucleotides are TGTGCCAGCAGCGGCCGGGAGTCAGGGGTTAACGGGGAGCTGTTTTTT.

This rearrangement joins TRBV10-1 to TRBJ2-1; D remains unclear. Germline V gene data show CDR1 as WNHNN and CDR2 as SYGVQD (reference sequence). The CDR3 runs 15 residues. V lost 8 bases and J 0 bases, leaving 14 bases between the germline ends. CDR3 residues: CASARYKSSYNEQFF. The DNA for the CDR3 is TGCGCCAGCGCCCGCTACAAGAGCTCCTACAATGAGCAGTTCTTC.

This chain joins TRBV2 and TRBJ2-7; D might be TRBD1 (5 bases). Germline values: CDR1 SNHLY, CDR2 FYNNEI. The CDR3 spans 14 residues. V lost 4 bases and J 0 bases, leaving 10 bases between the germline ends. The CDR3 DNA is TGTGCCAGCAGTGGAACAGGTATCTCCTACGAGCAGTACTTC. It codes for CASSGTGISYEQYF.

Remarks on this clone: The same CDR3 arises from other DNA sequences in this sample as well. The chain employs TRBV4-1 and TRBJ2-3; tentatively, D is TRBD2 (5 bases). Germline V CDR1 and CDR2: MGHRA, YSYEKL. The V end was cut by 0 bases, the J end by 0 bases, with 13 bases between. The CDR3 extends over 17 amino acids. As DNA, the CDR3 is TGCGCCAGCAGCCAAGACCCCCCGGGAACTAGCACAGATACGCAGTATTTT. This encodes CASSQDPPGTSTDTQYF.

The chain recombines TRBV2 with TRBJ2-5, with TRBD1 identical over 10 bases. The CDR3 runs 16 residues. Germline V lookup: CDR1 SNHLY, CDR2 FYNNEI. Trimming at V came to 7 bases and at J to 5 bases, leaving 13 bases not matched to a gene. This CDR3 reads CASNLKAGQGRETQYF. CDR3 DNA sequence: TGTGCCAGCAACCTGAAGGCGGGACAGGGGCGTGAGACCCAGTACTTC.

The rearrangement links TRBV13 to TRBJ2-7; 8 bases are shared with TRBD1. Germline V gene data show CDR1 as PRHDT and CDR2 as FYEKMQ (reference sequence). V lost 3 bases, J lost 3 bases, and 7 bases stayed unmatched. This CDR3 contains 15 residues. CDR3 bases: TGTGCCAGCAGCTTGGCTGGGACAGGTCTCTACGAGCAGTACTTC. Its translation is CASSLAGTGLYEQYF.

The J gene is TRBJ2-7, the V gene TRBV4-3, with 9 bases identical to TRBD1. J was trimmed by 4 bases and V by 0 bases; bases with no gene match: 16. Germline V gene data show CDR1 as LGHNA and CDR2 as YSLEER. The CDR3 spans 19 residues. CDR3 in amino acids: CASSQDHLVGQGFGYEQYF. In DNA, the CDR3 is TGCGCCAGCAGCCAAGACCATTTGGTGGGACAGGGTTTCGGTTACGAGCAGTACTTC.

The chain carries TRBV14 and TRBJ1-1; tentative D call: TRBD1 (5 bases). V was clipped by 1 base and J by 7 bases, with 7 bases between them. The CDR3 is 12 residues long. Germline lookup yields CDR1 SGHDN and CDR2 FVKESK. CDR3: CASSQGQSEAFF. The CDR3 bases are TGTGCCAGCAGCCAAGGACAGAGTGAAGCTTTCTTT.

V and J are TRBV15 and TRBJ2-1; 10 bases are a match to TRBD2. Germline V lookup: CDR1 LNHNV, CDR2 YYDKDF (reference sequence). V lost 8 bases and J lost 0; bases outside the gene matches: 4. The CDR3 runs to 15 residues. DNA of the CDR3: TGTGCCACCTCTATAGCGGGAGGCTCCTACAATGAGCAGTTCTTC. Amino acid sequence: CATSIAGGSYNEQFF.

This chain links TRBV7-8 with TRBJ2-7; no clear D gene. Germline V gene sequence: CDR1 SGHVS, CDR2 FQNEAQ. The CDR3 runs to 13 residues. V lost 8 bases and J lost 0, with 11 bases in between. CDR3 DNA: TGTGCCAGCCACAAGGCCAACTCCTACGAGCAGTACTTC. The encoded protein is CASHKANSYEQYF.

The V call is TRBV7-6, the J call TRBJ2-7, with D perhaps TRBD1 (6 bases). The CDR3 has 15 residues. The germline CDR1 and CDR2 sequences are SGHVS and FNYEAQ. V was pared by 1 base and J by 2 bases, with 12 bases between. The CDR3 DNA reads as TGTGCCAGCAGCTTAGGAAAAGGACAGACCTACGAGCAGTACTTC. Amino acid sequence: CASSLGKGQTYEQYF.

In DNA form, the CDR3 reads TGTGCCAATCGGGCGGGAGATGGGGCAGATACGCAGTATTTT. Its translation: CANRAGDGADTQYF. This chain connects TRBV7-9 to TRBJ2-3; 7 bases line up with TRBD2. CDR1 and CDR2 (germline): SEHNR, FQNEAQ (reference sequence). The CDR3 is 14 residues long. J gave up 4 bases and V 10 bases, and 11 bases lay outside the gene matches.

Remarks on this clone: This may stem from a read error, because a much larger clone lies one nucleotide away. The CDR3 DNA sequence: TGTGCCAGCAGCCAAGCCTACGAGCAGTACTTC. This encodes CASSQAYEQYF. The gene calls are TRBV7-9 and TRBJ2-7; no definite D call. There are 11 residues in the CDR3. Germline V CDR1 and CDR2: SEHNR, FQNEAQ (reference sequence). Deletions cut 5 bases from V and 2 bases from J, with 4 bases between.

This clone occurred once. The chain links TRBV27 to TRBJ2-1; D gene unclear. Deletions cut 1 base from V and 8 bases from J, with 9 bases between. This CDR3 is 13 amino acids long. CDR1 and CDR2 (germline): MNHEY, SMNVEV (reference sequence). Written as DNA, the CDR3 is TGTGCCAGCAGTTTATTGACGAGCCATGAGCAGTTCTTC. Translated: CASSLLTSHEQFF.

The gene calls are TRBV7-9 and TRBJ2-5; D might be TRBD1 or TRBD2, each matching 5 bases. Germline CDR1 SEHNR, CDR2 FQNEAQ (reference sequence). Trimming cost V 4 bases and J 0 bases, with 15 bases left between them. CDR3 length equals 16 residues. CDR3: CASSSREPVNQETQYF. The CDR3 bases are TGTGCCAGCAGCTCCAGGGAGCCAGTCAACCAAGAGACCCAGTACTTC.

This clone is a singleton in its sample. This rearrangement joins TRBV4-3 to TRBJ1-1; perhaps TRBD1 as D (5 bases). The V end was cut by 5 bases, the J end by 0 bases, with 10 bases between. Germline CDR1 and CDR2: LGHNA and YSLEER. The CDR3 consists of 14 residues. CDR3 nucleotides: TGCGCCAGCAGCTACGGGACGGTGAACACTGAAGCTTTCTTT. Translating it yields CASSYGTVNTEAFF.